A single TCR beta chain is shown here with its context. Its antigen is not known. TCRdb keeps only in-frame clones here, not all; method: immunoSEQ multiplex PCR. Here the sample spans 94,000 or so clones, around 90% being singletons. The data derive from a study of T cell responses to AZD1222 COVID-19 vaccine. Regarding the study as a whole: Of spike-specific TCRs, nearly half reportedly target regions left unmutated in variants.

Germline assignment: CDR1 LNHDA and CDR2 SQIVND (reference sequence). This CDR3 spans 16 amino acids. Trimming stripped 7 bases from V and 2 bases from J, with 20 bases between. This receptor was obtained from an adult in good health. The J gene is TRBJ1-2, the V gene TRBV19; D perhaps matches TRBD1 (5 bases). Specimen: peripheral blood, collected on day 0 of AZD1222 vaccination. CDR3 sequence reads: CASTLGSSGGNYGYTF. The CDR3 region has the DNA TGTGCCAGTACCCTCGGTTCGTCGGGGGGGAACTATGGCTACACCTTC.